The source of this TCR beta chain is a study of blood T cell repertoires in COVID-19. The table lists this clone with a count of one. Clones were sequenced by immunoSEQ multiplex PCR, and TCRdb holds only the in-frame ones, with some missing. This table has over 200,000 clones, about 90% appearing once. This clonotype was obtained from a young woman who had recovered from COVID-19. The source material was peripheral blood.

The CDR3 nucleotides are TGTGCCAGCAGTTACAACAGGATGGATCAGCCCCAGCATTTT. The encoded protein is CASSYNRMDQPQHF. The chain links TRBV6-2 or TRBV6-3 to TRBJ1-5; D is perhaps TRBD1 (5 bases). Between the trimmed V and J ends, which lost 2 bases and 5 bases, there was a span of 10 bases. CDR1 is MNHEY and CDR2 is SVGEGT in the germline V gene. There are 14 residues in the CDR3.